A single sample gave rise to the 19 T cell receptor beta chains below, sequenced in a study of T cell responses to AZD1222 COVID-19 vaccine. The repertoire was sequenced with immunoSEQ multiplex PCR; TCRdb's copy has only in-frame clones and lacks some. This table holds 90,000 to 130,000 clones, around 90% found once. The sample in question was peripheral blood, obtained on day 0 of AZD1222 vaccination. All receptors derive from an adult in good health.

CDR3 sequence (DNA): TGTGCCAGCAGGTCCCCAGGGGTGGAAAAACTGTTTTTT. Its protein is CASRSPGVEKLFF. The genes are TRBV6-5 and TRBJ1-4; D may be TRBD1 (6 bases). Per the germline V gene, CDR1 is MNHEY and CDR2 is SVGAGI. Trimming removed 6 bases at V and 8 bases at J, with 13 bases between. This CDR3 spans 13 amino acids.

J is TRBJ1-5 and V is TRBV7-2; weak D call: TRBD1 (5 bases). Per germline, CDR1 SGHTA and CDR2 FQGNSA. V was clipped by 4 bases and J by 3 bases, with 13 bases between them. The CDR3 loop spans 15 amino acids. DNA for the CDR3: TGTGCCAGCAGCTCCCAGGGTGCCCCCAATCAGCCCCAGCATTTT. It specifies CASSSQGAPNQPQHF.

The V call is TRBV3-1 (or the pseudogene TRBV3-2), the J call TRBJ2-5, with D perhaps matching TRBD2 (6 bases). The germline gives CDR1 LGHDT, CDR2 YNNKEL (reference sequence). Trimming shortened V by 0 bases and J by 6 bases, and 11 bases separated the two germline ends. The CDR3 has 14 residues. CDR3 in amino acids: CASSQDVTSQTQYF. CDR3 DNA sequence: TGTGCCAGCAGCCAAGATGTTACTAGCCAGACCCAGTACTTC.

The chain uses TRBV9 and TRBJ1-3; a possible D gene is TRBD1 (5 bases). Germline V CDR1 and CDR2: SGDLS, YYNGEE. There are 14 residues in the CDR3. V shed 1 base and J shed 0 bases, with 5 bases lying between them. The CDR3 DNA follows: TGTGCCAGCAGCGTACAGGGCTCTGGAAACACCATATATTTT. This sequence encodes CASSVQGSGNTIYF.

With regard to this clone: At one of its ends the junction is not consistent with the germline gene, which may arise from a read error. The chain combines TRBV7-7 with TRBJ2-1, with TRBD2 identical over 10 bases. Germline V gene data show CDR1 as SSHAT and CDR2 as FNYEAQ (reference sequence). This CDR3 spans 15 amino acids. The CDR3: CASSLAGTSDNEQFF. CDR3 bases: TGTGCTAGCAGCTTAGCTGGGACTAGCGATAATGAGCAGTTCTTC.

The J gene is TRBJ2-1, the V gene TRBV5-1, with D possibly TRBD1 on 8 matching bases. CDR1 SGHRS and CDR2 YFSETQ come from the germline V gene. V lost 4 bases and J 1 base, leaving 18 bases between the germline ends. This CDR3 has 17 residues. CDR3 coding DNA: TGCGCCAGCAGCCCGGGGAGGGGGACAGGTTCCTACAATGAGCAGTTCTTC. As protein: CASSPGRGTGSYNEQFF. Full variable domain (outside the CDR3, taken from reference TRBV5-1 and TRBJ2-1): KAGVTQTPRYLIKTRGQQVTLSCSPISGHRSVSWYQQTPGQGLQFLFEYFSETQRNKGNFPGRFSGRQFSNSRSEMNVSTLELGDSALYLCASSPGRGTGSYNEQFFGPGTRLTVL.

This sequence joins TRBV18 and TRBJ2-6; no firm D call. CDR1 is KGHSH and CDR2 is LQKENI in the germline V gene. The CDR3 runs 15 residues. Between the trimmed V and J ends, which lost 3 bases and 3 bases, there was a span of 9 bases. CDR3 region: CASSPSARGANVLTF. In DNA, the CDR3 is TGTGCCAGCTCACCCTCCGCTCGTGGGGCCAACGTCCTGACTTTC.

The chain recombines TRBV18 with TRBJ2-7; 8 bases agree with TRBD1. J gave up 2 bases and V 6 bases, and 3 bases lay outside the gene matches. This CDR3 region has 13 residues. The germline V gene has CDR1 KGHSH and CDR2 LQKENI. CDR3 amino acids: CASSPDRAYEQYF. The CDR3 nucleotides are TGTGCCAGCTCGCCGGACAGGGCCTACGAGCAGTACTTC. The variable domain in full, completed from reference TRBV18 and TRBJ2-7, reads NAGVMQNPRHLVRRRGQEARLRCSPMKGHSHVYWYRQLPEEGLKFMVYLQKENIIDESGMPKERFSAEFPKEGPSILRIQQVVRGDSAAYFCASSPDRAYEQYFGPGTRLTVT.

This chain joins TRBV5-1 and TRBJ2-3, with 7 bases matching TRBD1. Germline CDR1 reads SGHRS; CDR2 reads YFSETQ. The V and J ends lost 4 bases and 6 bases, in that order; junction bases with no gene match: 5. The CDR3 contains 13 residues. The chain's CDR3 is CASSTTGDDTQYF. CDR3 DNA: TGCGCCAGCAGCACTACAGGGGACGATACGCAGTATTTT.

This rearrangement joins TRBV18 to TRBJ1-1; tentative D call: TRBD1 (6 bases). CDR3 length: 14 residues. V was pared by 6 bases and J by 0 bases, with 11 bases between. Germline values: CDR1 KGHSH, CDR2 LQKENI. The chain's CDR3 is CASSSQGMNTEAFF. The CDR3 nucleotides are TGTGCCAGCTCGTCACAGGGTATGAACACTGAAGCTTTCTTT.

The rearrangement uses TRBV7-2 and TRBJ1-5, with D hard to call. Germline V lookup: CDR1 SGHTA, CDR2 FQGNSA. The CDR3 covers 13 residues. V lost 4 bases and J lost 4, with 8 bases in between. CDR3 nucleotide sequence: TGTGCCAGCAGCTCCTCTTGGAATCAGCCCCAGCATTTT. Translation: CASSSSWNQPQHF.

The rearrangement joins TRBV5-1 to TRBJ2-7, with D possibly called TRBD1 or TRBD2 (5 bases each). The CDR3 length is 15 residues. Trimming removed 0 bases at V and 7 bases at J, with 17 bases between. CDR1 and CDR2 (germline): SGHRS, YFSETQ. As DNA, the CDR3 is TGCGCCAGCAGCTTGGCTGGGACGGGAAATGGTGAGCAGTACTTC. This gives the protein CASSLAGTGNGEQYF.

This chain links TRBV19 with TRBJ2-3, with no clear D. The V gene lost 7 bases and the J gene lost 0 bases, with 11 bases spanning the gap. The CDR3 has 14 residues. CDR1 is LNHDA and CDR2 is SQIVND in the germline V gene (reference sequence). CDR3 in DNA: TGTGCCAGTAAATCCCCAGGAAGCACAGATACGCAGTATTTT. Residues: CASKSPGSTDTQYF.

Worth noting for this clone: Other DNA sequences from this sample encode an identical CDR3 as well. This sequence joins TRBV11-2 and TRBJ1-2; D remains ambiguous. The CDR3 is 14 amino acids. Germline loops: CDR1 SGHAT, CDR2 FQNNGV. Trimming took 0 bases from V and 2 from J, leaving 7 bases between them. CDR3 sequence reads: CASSLEGGNYGYTF. The CDR3 nucleotides are TGTGCCAGCAGCTTAGAAGGAGGGAACTATGGCTACACCTTC. Together with reference TRBV11-2 and TRBJ1-2, the CDR3 gives the full variable domain: EAGVAQSPRYKIIEKRQSVAFWCNPISGHATLYWYQQILGQGPKLLIQFQNNGVVDDSQLPKDRFSAERLKGVDSTLKIQPAKLEDSAVYLCASSLEGGNYGYTFGSGTRLTVV.

V usage is TRBV12-2 and J usage is TRBJ1-1; the D call in the table, TRBD1, was not verified against the DNA. TRBV12-2 is a pseudogene locus. The CDR3 has 19 amino acids. CDR3 DNA sequence: TGTGCAAGTCGCTCGGACAGGGAATCCTTATTGGGAATGAACACTGAAGCTTTCTTT. This translates into CASRSDRESLLGMNTEAFF.

J is TRBJ2-5 and V is TRBV19, with TRBD2 matching 7 bases. The ends lost 0 bases at V and 4 bases at J; junction bases unmatched: 11. The CDR3 has 17 residues. CDR1 is LNHDA, CDR2 SQIVND, per germline (reference sequence). The CDR3 loop reads CASSIDPRLAGGETQYF. CDR3 DNA sequence: TGTGCCAGTAGTATAGATCCCAGACTAGCAGGAGGAGAGACCCAGTACTTC.

Notes on this clone: Germline is not matched at one junction end, which may reflect a read error. The J gene is TRBJ2-1, the V gene TRBV7-7, with 12 bases lining up with TRBD2. The CDR3 runs 15 residues. Germline V gene lookup returns CDR1 SSHAT and CDR2 FNYEAQ (reference sequence). CDR3 DNA sequence: TGTGCTAGCAGCCTCGGGACTAGCGGGCCTAATGAGCAGTTCTTC. It is translated as CASSLGTSGPNEQFF.

The rearrangement uses TRBV19 and TRBJ1-6; the match to TRBD1 covers 9 bases. CDR1 is LNHDA, CDR2 SQIVND, per germline (reference sequence). Trimming took 3 bases from V and 10 from J; bases not matched to a gene: 7. The CDR3 spans 15 residues. CDR3 in amino acids: CASSIAGTGRSPLHF. The CDR3, as DNA: TGTGCCAGTAGTATCGCCGGGACAGGGAGGTCACCCCTCCACTTT. The whole variable domain, remainder taken from reference TRBV19 and TRBJ1-6, is DGGITQSPKYLFRKEGQNVTLSCEQNLNHDAMYWYRQDPGQGLRLIYYSQIVNDFQKGDIAEGYSVSREKKESFPLTVTSAQKNPTAFYLCASSIAGTGRSPLHFGNGTRLTVT.

The chain links TRBV6-5 to TRBJ2-3, with D perhaps matching TRBD2 (6 bases). This CDR3 comprises 14 residues. Germline CDR1 MNHEY, CDR2 SVGAGI. The V gene lost 6 bases and the J gene lost 3 bases, with 13 bases spanning the gap. The CDR3, as DNA: TGTGCCAGCAGGGAGGGGTTTGGGACAGATACGCAGTATTTT. Translation: CASREGFGTDTQYF.